Below, one T cell receptor (beta chain) is given with its context. Its cognate antigen is unknown. The data derive from a study of T cells and Merkel cell carcinoma outcomes. Findings of the study overall: Repertoire plus T-cell density reportedly predicted Merkel cell carcinoma outcomes.

V lost 5 bases to trimming and J lost 8 bases, with 18 bases between them. This CDR3 contains 14 residues. Germline loops: CDR1 SEHNR, CDR2 FQNEAQ (reference sequence). Repertoires were generated with immunoSEQ multiplex PCR, while TCRdb's copy carries only in-frame clones and drops some. The repertoire holds over 7,500 clones, with around four fifths as singletons. The rearrangement links TRBV7-9 to TRBJ1-2, with TRBD1 as a possible D gene (5 bases). Sequencing input: tumor tissue from Merkel cell carcinoma. The receptor comes from a human donor with Merkel cell carcinoma. CDR3 coding DNA: TGTGCCAGCAGCAAACCGACAGCGCTGGGGGGCTACACCTTC. Protein product: CASSKPTALGGYTF. Using reference TRBV7-9 and TRBJ1-2 for the parts outside the CDR3, the full variable domain is DTGVSQNPRHKITKRGQNVTFRCDPISEHNRLYWYRQTLGQGPEFLTYFQNEAQLEKSRLLSDRFSAERPKGSFSTLEIQRTEQGDSAMYLCASSKPTALGGYTFGSGTRLTVV.